The T cell receptor beta chain described here comes from a study of Graves' ophthalmopathy and Graves' hyperthyroidism. The V and J ends lost 3 bases and 0 bases respectively, with 6 bases between them. Germline V gene data show CDR1 as LNHDA and CDR2 as SQIVND (reference sequence). The CDR3 runs to 14 residues. This clonotype was observed at least ten times. For repertoire sequencing, the TCR beta CDR3 regions were amplified from RNA transcripts. The library came from an HTBI-primed first-round RT-PCR and a second-round multiplex PCR. TCRdb re-analysed the multiplex PCR reads in MiXCR, keeping a single row per CDR3 protein. The sample lists over a million distinct CDR3 sequences; about 40% were seen once.

The J gene is TRBJ1-3, the V gene TRBV19; D unresolved. The source of this sequence is an adult man with Graves' hyperthyroidism. Sequencing was done on a sample of peripheral blood or thyroid tissue (not recorded which). The CDR3, as DNA: TGTGCCAGTAGTATGGGCAGCTCTGGAAACACCATATATTTT. Translation gives CASSMGSSGNTIYF.